The 13 T cell receptor beta chains given below trace back to one sample, sequenced in a study of blood T cell repertoires in COVID-19. TCRdb's table, derived via immunoSEQ multiplex PCR, lists solely in-frame clones and lacks some. There are approximately 89,000 clones in the sample; around four fifths occur only once, and around 11% lies in the top ten. Sequenced: peripheral blood. The receptors shown here come from a woman aged 70 to 79 with active or convalescent COVID-19.

The chain couples TRBV7-2 to TRBJ2-3; D is possibly TRBD1 (6 bases). The germline V and J ends were trimmed by 1 base and 6 bases, with 11 bases remaining between them. CDR3 length: 14 residues. Germline CDR1 is SGHTA and CDR2 is FQGNSA. CDR3 coding DNA: TGTGCCAGCAGCTTAGACAGGGTAGCTGATACGCAGTATTTT. It translates to CASSLDRVADTQYF.

The genes are TRBV29-1 and TRBJ1-4, with D maybe TRBD1 (5 bases). The CDR3 is made up of 14 amino acids. V was trimmed by 4 bases and J by 3 bases, leaving 12 bases between them. The germline V gene has CDR1 SQVTM and CDR2 ANQGSEA. The CDR3 DNA follows: TGCAGCGTTGCGATGACAGCTGCTAATGAAAAACTGTTTTTT. Encoded protein: CSVAMTAANEKLFF.

This CDR3 reads CASSFYQGARSETQYF. The DNA for the CDR3 is TGTGCCAGCAGCTTTTATCAGGGGGCCCGTTCAGAGACCCAGTACTTC. The rearrangement uses TRBV7-9 and TRBJ2-5, with TRBD1 matching 8 bases. The CDR3 runs to 16 residues. The junction had 10 bases not matched to a gene; V was cut back by 3 bases and J by 4 bases. Germline V lookup: CDR1 SEHNR, CDR2 FQNEAQ (reference sequence). The variable domain in full, with the rest retrieved from reference TRBV7-9 and TRBJ2-5, is DTGVSQNPRHKITKRGQNVTFRCDPISEHNRLYWYRQTLGQGPEFLTYFQNEAQLEKSRLLSDRFSAERPKGSFSTLEIQRTEQGDSAMYLCASSFYQGARSETQYFGPGTRLLVL.

The CDR3 is CASSLRGQGVNTEAFF. DNA of the CDR3: TGTGCCAGCAGCTTGCGAGGACAGGGGGTGAACACTGAAGCTTTCTTT. The V and J genes are TRBV7-2 and TRBJ1-1, with TRBD1 matching over 10 bases. Unmatched junction bases numbered 4, after V lost 3 bases and J lost 0 bases. CDR1 is SGHTA and CDR2 is FQGNSA in the germline V gene. The CDR3 length is 16 residues.

V and J are TRBV6-2 or TRBV6-3 and TRBJ2-1, with 12 bases matching TRBD2. The CDR3 contains 17 residues. Germline loops: CDR1 MNHEY, CDR2 SVGEGT. V gave up 2 bases and J gave up 8 bases; unmatched junction bases: 10. The CDR3 DNA sequence: TGTGCCAGCAGTTACCCTCGACTAGCGGGGGCCCATTATGAGCAGTTCTTC. Its translation: CASSYPRLAGAHYEQFF.

This chain links TRBV7-9 with TRBJ2-1; 12 positions match TRBD1. CDR1 SEHNR and CDR2 FQNEAQ come from the germline V gene (reference sequence). The CDR3 has 16 residues. Germline trimming cut 7 bases from V and 8 bases from J; bases unmatched to any gene: 12. CDR3 sequence (DNA): TGTGCCAGCAACCAGCCGGGACAGGGGGCGTCGGATGAGCAGTTCTTC. This encodes CASNQPGQGASDEQFF. The variable domain in full, completed from reference TRBV7-9 and TRBJ2-1, reads DTGVSQNPRHKITKRGQNVTFRCDPISEHNRLYWYRQTLGQGPEFLTYFQNEAQLEKSRLLSDRFSAERPKGSFSTLEIQRTEQGDSAMYLCASNQPGQGASDEQFFGPGTRLTVL.

The V and J genes are TRBV5-4 and TRBJ1-1; the match to TRBD1 covers 7 bases. The CDR3 totals 15 residues. Trimming took 3 bases from V and 0 from J; bases not matched to a gene: 5. Germline CDR1 is SGHNT and CDR2 is YYREEE (reference sequence). The CDR3: CASSWGTEMNTEAFF. The CDR3 nucleotides read TGTGCCAGCAGCTGGGGGACAGAGATGAACACTGAAGCTTTCTTT.

The chain has TRBV5-4 and TRBJ1-1, with D uncertain. This CDR3 comprises 13 residues. Deletions cut 1 base from V and 2 bases from J, with 6 bases between. Germline loops: CDR1 SGHNT, CDR2 YYREEE (reference sequence). As DNA, the CDR3 is TGTGCCAGCAGCTTGTACAGTAACACTGAAGCTTTCTTT. Translating gives CASSLYSNTEAFF.

This chain joins TRBV15 and TRBJ1-2, with D possibly matching TRBD1 (5 bases). The ends were cut back, 3 bases at V and 8 bases at J, with 19 bases in the middle. From germline, CDR1 is LNHNV and CDR2 YYDKDF (reference sequence). The CDR3 loop spans 15 amino acids. The CDR3 here is CATSRRVQGLVGYTF. The DNA of the CDR3 is TGTGCCACCAGCAGGAGAGTTCAGGGTTTGGTGGGCTACACCTTC.

The J gene is TRBJ2-7, the V gene TRBV10-3; 9 bases are shared with TRBD2. J lost 2 bases, V lost 5 bases, and 7 bases had no gene match. Germline V gene lookup returns CDR1 ENHRY and CDR2 SYGVKD. The CDR3 has 15 amino acids. In DNA form, the CDR3 reads TGTGCCATCAGTATTAGCGGGGGAAATGCCTACGAGCAGTACTTC. This encodes CAISISGGNAYEQYF.

V usage is TRBV29-1 and J usage is TRBJ2-4, with TRBD1 matching over 10 bases. CDR1 and CDR2 from the germline V gene are SQVTM and ANQGSEA. Trimming took 3 bases from V and 6 from J; bases not matched to a gene: 8. The CDR3 totals 15 residues. CDR3 protein: CSVEDTGTGANIQYF. The CDR3, as DNA: TGCAGCGTTGAGGATACCGGGACAGGGGCAAACATTCAGTACTTC.

This chain joins TRBV18 and TRBJ2-1; D is perhaps TRBD2 (6 bases). Trimming shortened V by 3 bases and J by 10 bases, and 19 bases separated the two germline ends. This CDR3 is built from 15 residues. Per germline, CDR1 KGHSH and CDR2 LQKENI. DNA of the CDR3: TGTGCCAGCTCACCCTCTCAATCGGGTGCGGGAGAGCAGTTCTTC. This translates into CASSPSQSGAGEQFF.

The chain carries TRBV7-2 and TRBJ1-4, with 11 bases fitting TRBD1. The CDR3 covers 15 residues. With 1 base clipped from V and 10 bases from J, the junction kept 5 bases outside the gene matches. CDR1 and CDR2 from the germline V gene are SGHTA and FQGNSA. This CDR3 is CASSLGGTGGAKLFF. The CDR3 DNA reads TGTGCCAGCAGCTTAGGAGGGACAGGGGGAGCAAAACTGTTTTTT.